Listed below are T cell receptor beta chains from one sample, sequenced in a study of shared clonotypes between healthy human individuals. Using immunoSEQ multiplex PCR, the repertoire was profiled, and TCRdb retains in-frame clones only, with some absent. Of more than 2 million clones listed, 85% to 95% are singletons. Sequencing was carried out using naive CD8+ T cells sorted from blood. Source of these receptors: a man aged 18 to 30 in good health. CDR3s include the opening cysteine and the closing phenylalanine or tryptophan. The order of the fields is V gene, clone size, CDR3 protein. Some rows mark clone size as missing; the rest say once, few, many or name a class of expanded clone.

V gene: TRBV5-6; clone size: .; CDR3 protein: CASSLRGQETQYF
V gene: TRBV6-6; clone size: .; CDR3 protein: CASRRDRANSPLHF
V gene: TRBV7-8; clone size: .; CDR3 protein: CASSSGTGMGSPLHF
V gene: TRBV4-1; clone size: .; CDR3 protein: CASSLNGAGGNEQYF
V gene: TRBV19; clone size: .; CDR3 protein: CASTVGTSGSVVRYNEQFF
V gene: TRBV6-6; clone size: once; CDR3 protein: CATQTGANTEAFF
V gene: TRBV9; clone size: .; CDR3 protein: CASSPRWGGETQETQYF
V gene: TRBV29-1; clone size: .; CDR3 protein: CSVEPQDSYEQYF
V gene: TRBV19; clone size: .; CDR3 protein: CASSIGGGEEAFF
V gene: TRBV9; clone size: .; CDR3 protein: CASSASPGTAYEQYF
V gene: TRBV6-1; clone size: .; CDR3 protein: CASGGTDLSYEQYF
V gene: TRBV28; clone size: .; CDR3 protein: CASSLLPSAYSYEQYF